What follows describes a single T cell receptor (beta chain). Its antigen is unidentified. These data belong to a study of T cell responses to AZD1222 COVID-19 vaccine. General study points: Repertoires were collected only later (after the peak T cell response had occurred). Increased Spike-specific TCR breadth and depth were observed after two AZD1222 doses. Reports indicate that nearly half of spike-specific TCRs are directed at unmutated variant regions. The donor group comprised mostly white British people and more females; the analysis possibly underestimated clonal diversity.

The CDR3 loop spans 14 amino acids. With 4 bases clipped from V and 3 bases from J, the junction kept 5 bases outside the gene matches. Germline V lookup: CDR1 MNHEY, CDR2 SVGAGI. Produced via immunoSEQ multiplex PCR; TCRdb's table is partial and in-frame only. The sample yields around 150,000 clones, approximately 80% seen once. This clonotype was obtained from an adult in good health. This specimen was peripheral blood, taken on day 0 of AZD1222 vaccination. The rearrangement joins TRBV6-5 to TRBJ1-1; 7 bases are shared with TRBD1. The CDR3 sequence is CASSSRTGDTEAFF. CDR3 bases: TGTGCCAGCAGTTCTCGGACAGGCGACACTGAAGCTTTCTTT.